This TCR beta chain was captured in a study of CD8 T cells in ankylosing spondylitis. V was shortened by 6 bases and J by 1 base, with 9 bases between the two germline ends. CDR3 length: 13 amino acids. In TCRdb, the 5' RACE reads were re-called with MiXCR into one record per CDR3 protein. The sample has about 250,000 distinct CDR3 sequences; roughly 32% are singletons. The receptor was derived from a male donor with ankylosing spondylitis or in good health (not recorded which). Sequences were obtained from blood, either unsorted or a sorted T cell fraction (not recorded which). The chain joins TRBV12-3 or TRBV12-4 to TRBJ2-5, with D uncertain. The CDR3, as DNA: TGTGCCAGCAGACCCGGGCCCCAAGAGACCCAGTACTTC. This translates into CASRPGPQETQYF.